The entry below gives a single T cell receptor (beta chain) sequence along with its context. The sample comes from a study of T cell changes during pregnancy in multiple sclerosis. The table came from immunoSEQ multiplex PCR; TCRdb's copy has only in-frame clones and leaves some out. The table has 55,000 to 85,000 clones, around nine tenths seen once. Losses at the gene ends were 1 base for V and 9 bases for J; bases not matched to a gene: 6. This CDR3 has 14 amino acids. The germline CDR1 and CDR2 sequences are MNHEY and SMNVEV (reference sequence). The origin of this receptor is a female donor with multiple sclerosis, enrolled in a pregnancy study. The chain joins TRBV27 to TRBJ2-7, with 10 bases matching TRBD2. The starting material was peripheral blood, obtained in the second trimester of pregnancy. The CDR3 here is CASSLYGTSEGQYF. In nucleotides, the CDR3 is TGTGCCAGCAGTTTATACGGGACTAGCGAGGGGCAGTACTTC.